This TCR beta chain was captured in a study of spatial heterogeneity in lung cancer. Overall study results and limits: How many expanded intratumoral alpha and beta TCRs were present tracked the tumor mutation count, which was a count of nonsynonymous mutations.

This clonotype has a handful of counts. Its target is unknown. CDR3 size: 13 residues. V dropped 3 bases and J dropped 5 bases, with 8 bases sitting between them. Stated time point: sample taken at primary tumor resection. TCRdb processed the 5' RACE reads anew with MiXCR; each CDR3 protein has one entry. The repertoire includes about 27,000 distinct CDR3 sequences, about 7% of them detected once, and roughly a quarter sits in the top ten. Material: lung tumor tissue, obtained at surgery. V gene TRBV12-3 or TRBV12-4 combines with J gene TRBJ1-5, with D hard to call. The source of this sequence is a male donor with early-stage non-small cell lung cancer. Written as DNA, the CDR3 is TGTGCCAGCAGTTTGACTGTGGATCAGCCCCAGCATTTT. Translated: CASSLTVDQPQHF.